This record looks at one TCR beta chain sequence and its context. What it binds is unknown. Profiled with immunoSEQ multiplex PCR; TCRdb holds only in-frame clones, not every one. This sample has a few million clones; roughly 92% occur once, and the top ten carry over 0.12%. This sample is drawn from a study of shared clonotypes between healthy human individuals. Study results and limitations: An effect of sequencing depth on clonotype sharing among donors was expected.

The CDR3 is 14 amino acids. V was cut by 7 bases and J by 0 bases, with 12 bases left in between. Looked up from germline, CDR1 is SNHLY and CDR2 is FYNNEI. The sequencing sample was made of naive CD4+ T cells sorted from blood. Documented subset: CD45RA+ positively selected. This chain uses TRBV2 with TRBJ2-5, with D unresolved. The receptor was isolated from a man in his late teens or twenties in good health. This CDR3 reads CASTGAGYQETQYF. In DNA form, the CDR3 reads TGTGCCAGCACCGGAGCCGGATACCAAGAGACCCAGTACTTC.